Listed below are T cell receptor beta chains from one sample, sequenced in a study of blood T cell repertoires in COVID-19. Data came from immunoSEQ multiplex PCR; TCRdb stores just in-frame clones and leaves some out. This table holds some 64,000 clones, roughly 82% found once. The sample consisted of peripheral blood. The source of these receptors is a human donor in a cohort sampled during active COVID-19. Each CDR3 is given without its conserved first and last residue. D genes are given only for firm matches.

D	V	CDR3
-	TRBV9	ASSGTGFMNTEAF
-	TRBV5-6	ASSPRLVSADTQY
TRBD1	TRBV6-1	ASSEGTGGRQPQH
-	TRBV19	ASSSGTGDRDTQY
-	TRBV9	ASSVTGFTDTQY
TRBD2	TRBV9	ASSLTPGGEGEQF
-	TRBV7-9	ASSLEGQGQPQH
-	TRBV7-8	ASSFYTGGGTEAF
-	TRBV6-5	ASSPEHSGNTIY
-	TRBV10-1	ASSESGTSGPDTQY
-	TRBV5-1	ASSRGDVHEQY
TRBD2	TRBV4-1	ASSQSSGGRYNEQF
-	TRBV18	ASSPDKGTYNEQF
-	TRBV2	ASSDESAF
TRBD2	TRBV13	ASSPRAGGYNEQF
TRBD1	TRBV11-2	ASSPTDRESDEQY
TRBD1	TRBV30	AWFTGTGDGYT
-	TRBV30	AWSVSGRDEKLF
-	TRBV28	ASSFGEMGAF
-	TRBV11-1	ASSLSRTGELF
-	TRBV6-1	ASSEGGGLNTEAF
-	TRBV28	ASKQGGAYEQY
TRBD1	TRBV28	ASSLTGRETQY
-	TRBV9	ASSATDYYGYT
TRBD1	TRBV7-8	ASSLAQGDTIY
-	TRBV3-1/TRBV3-2	ASSPRVTGELF
-	TRBV18	ASSPALAWETQY
TRBD1	TRBV6-2/TRBV6-3	ASSAPGQGLRFQY